One TCR beta chain is described in this entry. Its antigen is still unknown. Other nucleotide sequences from this sample produce the same CDR3. CDR1 and CDR2 from the germline V gene are LNHNV and YYDKDF (reference sequence). This CDR3 comprises 15 residues. Trimming pared 0 bases from V and 8 bases from J, leaving 16 bases between. Researchers ran the PCR with 60 Vbeta and 13 Jbeta primers. Using immunoSEQ multiplex PCR, the repertoire was profiled, and TCRdb retains in-frame clones only, with some absent. The data show about 130,000 clones, with about four fifths seen just once and approximately 10% held by the top ten. The sample comes from a study of cytomegalovirus exposure and HLA in healthy donors. Study-level background: For the approximately 390 genotyped donors, more than 80% fell within the Caucasian-associated ancestry cluster.

Overall study findings and caveats: In a later analysis, TCR beta V- and J-gene trimming showed a link to a missense DCLRE1C variant. Most subjects had HLA-A and HLA-B alleles reportedly predicted accurately by TCR beta sequences. Most TCR sequences were seen very rarely across donors, but some public TCRs occurred in many.

Sequencing input: PBMCs. The V gene is TRBV15, the J gene TRBJ1-1, with a possible D match to TRBD1 (5 bases). The clonotype originates from a male donor in good health and CMV-seropositive. The CDR3 spells CATSRDRVQGREAFF. In nucleotides, the CDR3 is TGTGCCACCAGCAGAGATAGGGTGCAGGGCCGCGAAGCTTTCTTT.